The present T cell receptor beta chain was sequenced within a study of cytomegalovirus exposure and HLA in healthy donors. Study-wide results and limits: In vitro assays verified that a few CMV-associated chains recognized CMV antigens specifically. Cytomegalovirus-associated status was assigned to approximately 160 TCR beta chains.

PCR employed 60 Vbeta and 13 Jbeta primers. This table comes from immunoSEQ multiplex PCR, and its TCRdb copy is limited to in-frame clones, with some not included. The sample consists of under 200,000 clones, around 80% of them appearing once. This CDR3 spans 15 amino acids. The V end lost 4 bases, the J end lost 2 bases, and 13 bases lay between the germline ends. Germline V gives CDR1 LGHNA, CDR2 YSLEER. In regard to this clone: Its antigen is currently unknown.

The chain carries TRBV4-3 and TRBJ2-3; possible D gene TRBD1, 7 bases. The origin of this receptor is a man aged 40-49 years in good health and CMV-seronegative. The source material was PBMCs. The CDR3 region has the DNA TGCGCCAGCAGCCGCGGGGACAGCCTCACAGATACGCAGTATTTT. As protein: CASSRGDSLTDTQYF.